This TCR beta chain was retrieved from a study of blood T cell repertoires in COVID-19. CDR3 length: 21 amino acids. TCRdb keeps only in-frame clones here, not all; method: immunoSEQ multiplex PCR. The sample comprises approximately 180,000 clones, 75% to 90% of which are singletons, and approximately 9.9% rests with the top ten. The sample taken for sequencing was peripheral blood. This receptor was identified in a human donor with active or convalescent COVID-19. The donor label of this sample is uncertain. This rearrangement joins TRBV21-1 to TRBJ1-5. TRBV21-1 is deemed a pseudogene. Here the CDR3 reads CASSKWIRPPACRYSNQPQHF. In nucleotides, the CDR3 is TGTGCCAGCAGCAAATGGATCCGGCCCCCAGCGTGCCGTTATAGCAATCAGCCCCAGCATTTT.